A single T cell receptor (beta chain) is shown here with its context. Reanalyzing the 5' RACE reads, TCRdb keeps one entry per CDR3 protein, without DNA. The table for this sample gives some 280,000 distinct CDR3 sequences. This sample stems from a study of T cells expressing NK-cell markers. Overall study context: Repertoire data for TCR beta were derived from sorted T cells (CD3+CD56+NKG2C+, CD3+CD56+NKG2C- and CD3+CD56-NKG2C+).

The CDR3 runs to 13 residues. Germline V gives CDR1 SNHLY, CDR2 FYNNEI. The chain recombines TRBV2 with TRBJ1-2. Sample: blood T cells: a sorted CD56 or NKG2C T cell subset, CD4+ or CD8+ T cells, or bulk PBMC T cells (not recorded which). The receptor's source is a man between 18 and 35 years old in good health. The CDR3 protein is CASSVGATYGYTF.